This TCR beta chain appears in the sequencing data of a study of T cell responses to AZD1222 COVID-19 vaccine. Study in general: Pooling was applied to second doses at about 4 or about 12 weeks. Overall study findings and caveats: Nearly half of the spike-specific TCRs reportedly recognize variant regions that carry no mutations. Donor demographics were predominantly white British with a female majority; clonal diversity may be underestimated. Spike-specific TCR breadth and depth went up after people got two AZD1222 doses.

This clone has only a few counts. As yet, its antigen is unknown. Germline V lookup: CDR1 SGHTA, CDR2 FQGTGA. The ends lost 3 bases at V and 4 bases at J; junction bases unmatched: 7. CDR3 length: 15 amino acids. Only in-frame clones appear in the TCRdb table, and some are missing; sequencing was by immunoSEQ multiplex PCR. Of approximately 65,000 clones in the sample, about 74% were seen once. The sequencing here drew on peripheral blood, taken on day 0 of AZD1222 vaccination. The chain combines TRBV7-3 with TRBJ2-5, with TRBD2 matching 8 bases. The TCR originated in an adult in good health. The CDR3 spells CASSLSGLAAETQYF. The CDR3 region has the DNA TGTGCCAGCAGCTTGAGCGGACTAGCCGCAGAGACCCAGTACTTC.